The 5 T cell receptor beta chains below all came from one sample that was sequenced in a study of cytomegalovirus exposure and HLA in healthy donors. The PCR had 60 Vbeta and 13 Jbeta primers. Produced via immunoSEQ multiplex PCR; TCRdb's table is partial and in-frame only. The data show some 190,000 clones, with 80% to 85% seen just once and 1.1% held by the top ten. The sample taken for sequencing was PBMCs. The receptor source for this set is a woman aged 40 to 55 in good health and CMV-seronegative.

The CDR3 is CASSSRGRDNEQFF. CDR3 bases: TGTGCCAGCAGCTCCCGCGGGAGAGACAATGAGCAGTTCTTC. The chain links TRBV5-4 to TRBJ2-1; TRBD2 aligns across 7 bases. The CDR3 totals 14 residues. Germline lookup yields CDR1 SGHNT and CDR2 YYREEE (reference sequence). Trimming removed 3 bases from V and 5 bases from J; junction bases left unmatched: 5.

The chain combines TRBV19 with TRBJ1-2; D uncertain. The V gene's germline CDR1 is LNHDA and CDR2 SQIVND (reference sequence). V shed 2 bases and J shed 7 bases, with 11 bases lying between them. The CDR3 is 13 residues long. The CDR3 region is CASSINQAIGYTF. CDR3 DNA sequence: TGTGCCAGTAGTATAAATCAAGCTATTGGCTACACCTTC.

This sequence joins TRBV6-4 and TRBJ1-1; TRBD1 matches 7 bases. The CDR3 totals 15 residues. The V segment lost 5 bases and the J segment 1 base; nucleotides outside the gene matches: 7. Germline CDR1 MRHNA, CDR2 SNTAGT. CDR3 protein: CASSLTGLANTEAFF. DNA for the CDR3: TGTGCCAGCAGTTTGACAGGGTTGGCGAACACTGAAGCTTTCTTT.

This clone turned up a few times. The rearrangement uses TRBV11-3 and TRBJ2-3; D remains unclear. The germline V and J ends were trimmed by 0 bases and 5 bases, with 3 bases remaining between them. The CDR3 totals 12 residues. Looked up from germline, CDR1 is SGHNT and CDR2 is YENEEA. The chain's CDR3 is CASSLDRDTQYF. The CDR3 DNA sequence: TGTGCCAGCAGCTTAGACCGAGATACGCAGTATTTT.

The chain combines TRBV5-4 with TRBJ2-1; TRBD2 aligns across 11 bases. The length of the CDR3 is 19 residues. Germline assignment: CDR1 SGHNT and CDR2 YYREEE (reference sequence). J lost 0 bases, V lost 4 bases, and 12 bases had no gene match. Here the CDR3 reads CASSPDNQGLAGSYNEQFF. CDR3 in DNA: TGTGCCAGCAGCCCAGATAATCAAGGACTAGCGGGCTCCTACAATGAGCAGTTCTTC.